This is a list of T cell receptor beta chains from one sample in a study of T cells in Graves' hyperthyroidism and ophthalmopathy. TCRdb independently ran MiXCR on the multiplex PCR reads; one entry per CDR3 protein. The top ten hold around 3.9% of the sample, which has fewer than 700,000 distinct CDR3 sequences, roughly 15% seen once. The sequencing sample was made of blood. Source of these receptors: a woman between 25 and 40 years old with Graves' hyperthyroidism. The CDR3 runs from the conserved cysteine through the conserved F or W. The D gene is left open where the match is weak. Part of the rows lack a size; the others show once, few, many or a class for expanded clones.

size: many
J: TRBJ2-7
V: TRBV30
D: NA
CDR3: CAWSPSVPYEQYF
DNA: TGTGCCTGGAGTCCTAGCGTTCCCTACGAGCAGTACTTC

size: many
J: TRBJ2-5
V: TRBV5-6
D: NA
CDR3: CASSFPVGHQETQYF
DNA: TGTGCCAGCAGCTTCCCGGTGGGGCACCAAGAGACCCAGTACTTC

size: many
J: TRBJ1-2
V: TRBV28
D: NA
CDR3: CASSFPGARNYGYTF
DNA: TGTGCCAGCAGTTTCCCGGGGGCCAGGAACTATGGCTACACCTTC

size: many
J: TRBJ2-2
V: TRBV13
D: NA
CDR3: CASSHVTGELFF
DNA: TGTGCCAGCAGCCATGTCACCGGGGAGCTGTTTTTT

size: few
J: TRBJ2-7
V: TRBV4-3
D: TRBD1
CDR3: CASSQDRGQGSGEQYF
DNA: TGCGCCAGCAGCCAAGATCGGGGACAGGGGTCGGGTGAGCAGTACTTC

size: many
J: TRBJ2-7
V: TRBV3-1
D: TRBD1
CDR3: CASSQEGQPYEQYF
DNA: TGTGCCAGCAGCCAAGAGGGACAGCCCTACGAGCAGTACTTC

size: many
J: TRBJ2-7
V: TRBV28
D: TRBD2
CDR3: CASNSGLGYEQYF
DNA: TGTGCCAGCAATTCGGGACTAGGGTACGAGCAGTACTTC

size: NA
J: TRBJ2-7
V: TRBV5-1
D: TRBD1
CDR3: CASRLLVDRVGYEQYF
DNA: TGCGCCAGCAGACTCCTGGTTGACAGGGTCGGCTACGAGCAGTACTTC

size: many
J: TRBJ2-3
V: TRBV2
D: TRBD2
CDR3: CASRAQRGRTDTQYF
DNA: TGTGCCAGCAGGGCCCAGCGGGGCCGCACAGATACGCAGTATTTT

size: few
J: TRBJ1-2
V: TRBV24-1
D: TRBD1
CDR3: CATSDFRQGRYTF
DNA: TGTGCCACCAGTGATTTCAGACAGGGCCGATACACCTTC

size: few
J: TRBJ1-2
V: TRBV4-2
D: TRBD1
CDR3: CASSHTGGRDYGYTF
DNA: TGTGCCAGCAGCCATACAGGGGGCCGTGACTATGGCTACACCTTC

size: many
J: TRBJ1-1
V: TRBV7-2
D: NA
CDR3: CASSDRSNTEAFF
DNA: TGTGCCAGCAGCGACAGGTCGAACACTGAAGCTTTCTTT

size: NA
J: TRBJ2-7
V: TRBV11-2
D: NA
CDR3: CASSLGPDTYEQYF
DNA: TGTGCCAGCAGCTTAGGGCCAGACACCTACGAGCAGTACTTC

size: NA
J: TRBJ1-4
V: TRBV2
D: NA
CDR3: CACSEGHEKLFF
DNA: TGTGCCTGCAGTGAAGGCCATGAAAAACTGTTTTTT

size: many
J: TRBJ2-7
V: TRBV7-2
D: TRBD2
CDR3: CASSLTSGRALGSYEQYF
DNA: TGTGCCAGCAGCCTTACTAGCGGGAGGGCCTTAGGGTCCTACGAGCAGTACTTC

size: NA
J: TRBJ2-5
V: TRBV7-9
D: NA
CDR3: CASSPQGTTETQYF
DNA: TGTGCCAGCAGCCCACAGGGTACCACGGAGACCCAGTACTTC

size: many
J: TRBJ2-3
V: TRBV12-3/TRBV12-4
D: NA
CDR3: CASTDEGDTQYF
DNA: TGTGCCAGCACCGACGAAGGGGATACGCAGTATTTT

size: many
J: TRBJ2-3
V: TRBV6-5
D: TRBD1
CDR3: CASSYLGQLFTDTQYF
DNA: TGTGCCAGCAGTTACTTGGGACAGTTATTCACAGATACGCAGTATTTT

size: NA
J: TRBJ2-7
V: TRBV7-3
D: TRBD1
CDR3: CASSKQGSSSYEQYF
DNA: TGTGCCAGCAGCAAACAGGGGTCGAGCTCCTACGAGCAGTACTTC

size: NA
J: TRBJ2-3
V: TRBV7-3
D: TRBD2
CDR3: CASSSPRLAGGEDTQYF
DNA: TGTGCCAGCAGCTCACCCCGACTAGCGGGAGGGGAAGATACGCAGTATTTT

size: few
J: TRBJ2-2
V: TRBV6-1
D: TRBD1
CDR3: CASRTFPGTENTGELFF
DNA: TGTGCCAGCCGAACCTTCCCGGGGACAGAGAACACCGGGGAGCTGTTTTTT

size: many
J: TRBJ2-7
V: TRBV28
D: NA
CDR3: CASRSRGLYEQYF
DNA: TGTGCCAGCAGGTCTCGGGGTCTCTACGAGCAGTACTTC

size: many
J: TRBJ1-5
V: TRBV9
D: NA
CDR3: CASSVGEGYNQPQHF
DNA: TGTGCCAGCAGCGTAGGCGAGGGTTACAATCAGCCCCAGCATTTT

size: many
J: TRBJ2-7
V: TRBV7-9
D: TRBD1
CDR3: CASSRTGSNYEQYF
DNA: TGTGCCAGCAGCCGGACAGGGTCTAACTACGAGCAGTACTTC

size: many
J: TRBJ1-5
V: TRBV2
D: NA
CDR3: CASFRDRQFNQPQHF
DNA: TGTGCCAGTTTTCGAGACCGACAGTTCAATCAGCCCCAGCATTTT

size: NA
J: TRBJ2-3
V: TRBV10-2
D: TRBD2
CDR3: CASRPLAEGVTDTQYF
DNA: TGCGCCAGCAGACCGCTAGCGGAAGGGGTCACAGATACGCAGTATTTT

size: many
J: TRBJ2-7
V: TRBV11-2
D: TRBD1
CDR3: CASSLATGYEQYF
DNA: TGTGCCAGCAGCTTAGCGACAGGGTACGAGCAGTACTTC